The T cell receptor beta chain under discussion was sequenced for a study of T cells in localized non-small cell lung cancer. Looked up from germline, CDR1 is SGHAT and CDR2 is FQNNGV. The CDR3 runs 15 residues. Data came from immunoSEQ multiplex PCR; TCRdb stores just in-frame clones and leaves some out. The sample lists tens of thousands of clones; approximately 88% were seen once. This sequence was found in a man aged 35-69 years with stage III lung adenocarcinoma. The chain carries TRBV11-2 and TRBJ2-5, with 11 positions matching TRBD2. TRBJ2-7 matches the DNA end more closely, so the J call is doubtful. Sequencing was performed on peripheral blood mononuclear cells, taken before any cancer treatment. The CDR3 region is CASTLLAGDSYEQYF. Written as DNA, the CDR3 is TGTGCCAGCACCCTACTAGCGGGGGACTCCTACGAGCAGTACTTC.